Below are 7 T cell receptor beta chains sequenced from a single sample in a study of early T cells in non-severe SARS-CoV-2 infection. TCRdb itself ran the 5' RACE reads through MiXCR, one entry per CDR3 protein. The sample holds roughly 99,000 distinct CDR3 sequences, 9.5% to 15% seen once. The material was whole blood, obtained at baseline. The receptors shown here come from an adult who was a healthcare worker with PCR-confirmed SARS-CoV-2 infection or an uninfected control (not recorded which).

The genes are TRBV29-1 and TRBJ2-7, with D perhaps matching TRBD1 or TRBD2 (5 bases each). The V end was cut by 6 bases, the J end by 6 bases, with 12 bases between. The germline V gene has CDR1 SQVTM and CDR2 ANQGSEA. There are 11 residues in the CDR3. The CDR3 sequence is CSVLGAAEQYF. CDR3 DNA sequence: TGCAGCGTGCTCGGGGCGGCCGAGCAGTACTTC.

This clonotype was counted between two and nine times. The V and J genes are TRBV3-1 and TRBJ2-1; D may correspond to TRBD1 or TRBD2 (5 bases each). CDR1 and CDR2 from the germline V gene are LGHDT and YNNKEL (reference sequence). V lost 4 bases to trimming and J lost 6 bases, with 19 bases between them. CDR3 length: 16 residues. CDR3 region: CASSPLGGPERNEQFF. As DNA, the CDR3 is TGTGCCAGCAGCCCCCTTGGGGGTCCAGAGCGCAATGAGCAGTTCTTC.

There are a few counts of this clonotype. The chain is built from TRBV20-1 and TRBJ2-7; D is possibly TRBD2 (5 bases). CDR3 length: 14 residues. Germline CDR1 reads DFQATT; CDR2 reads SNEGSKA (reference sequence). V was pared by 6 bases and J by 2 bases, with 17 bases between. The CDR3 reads CSAGSLVSPYEQYF. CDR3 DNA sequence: TGCAGTGCCGGCTCACTAGTATCCCCCTACGAGCAGTACTTC.

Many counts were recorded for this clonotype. The CDR3 sequence: CASSYPDSSKEQYF. The CDR3, as DNA: TGTGCCAGCAGTTACCCGGACAGCTCTAAAGAGCAGTACTTC. The chain employs TRBV6-6 and TRBJ2-7, with D perhaps matching TRBD1 (6 bases). V lost 2 bases, J lost 7 bases, and 15 bases lay in between. Per the germline V gene, CDR1 is MNHNY and CDR2 is SVGAGI (reference sequence). This CDR3 region has 14 residues.

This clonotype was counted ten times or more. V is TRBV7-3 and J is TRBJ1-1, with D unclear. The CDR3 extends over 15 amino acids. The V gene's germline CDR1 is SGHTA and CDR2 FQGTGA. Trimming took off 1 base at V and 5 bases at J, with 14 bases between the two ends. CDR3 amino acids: CASSLRREKTTEAFF. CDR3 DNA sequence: TGTGCCAGCAGCTTAAGGCGGGAGAAGACGACTGAAGCTTTCTTT.

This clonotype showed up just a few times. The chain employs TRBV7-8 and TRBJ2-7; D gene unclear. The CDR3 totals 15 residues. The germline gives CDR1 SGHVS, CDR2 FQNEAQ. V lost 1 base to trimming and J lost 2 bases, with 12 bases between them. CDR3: CASSLVKRPTYEQYF. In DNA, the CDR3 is TGTGCCAGCAGCTTAGTTAAGCGTCCGACCTACGAGCAGTACTTC.

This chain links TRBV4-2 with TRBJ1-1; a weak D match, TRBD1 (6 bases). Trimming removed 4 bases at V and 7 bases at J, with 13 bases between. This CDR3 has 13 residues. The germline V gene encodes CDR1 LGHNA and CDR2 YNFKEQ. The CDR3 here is CASSPTEGGEAFF. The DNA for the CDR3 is TGTGCCAGCAGCCCCACGGAAGGGGGTGAAGCTTTCTTT.